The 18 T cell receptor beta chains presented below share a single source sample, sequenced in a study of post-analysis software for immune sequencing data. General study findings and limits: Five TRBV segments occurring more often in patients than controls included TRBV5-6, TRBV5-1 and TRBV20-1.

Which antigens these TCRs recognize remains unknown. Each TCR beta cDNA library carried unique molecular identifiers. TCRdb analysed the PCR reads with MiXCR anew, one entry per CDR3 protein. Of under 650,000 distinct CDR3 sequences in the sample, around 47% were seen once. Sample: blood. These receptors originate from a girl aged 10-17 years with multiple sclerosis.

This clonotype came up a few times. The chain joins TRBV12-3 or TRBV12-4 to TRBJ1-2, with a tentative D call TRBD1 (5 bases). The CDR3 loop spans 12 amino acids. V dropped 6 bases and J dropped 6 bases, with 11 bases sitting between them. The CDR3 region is CASRKGFHGYTF. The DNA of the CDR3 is TGTGCCAGCAGGAAGGGGTTTCATGGCTACACCTTC.

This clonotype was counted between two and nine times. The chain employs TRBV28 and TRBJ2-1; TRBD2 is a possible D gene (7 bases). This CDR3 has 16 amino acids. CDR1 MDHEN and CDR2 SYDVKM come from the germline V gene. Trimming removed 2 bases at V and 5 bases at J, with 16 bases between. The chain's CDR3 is CASSLSAGAPNNEQFF. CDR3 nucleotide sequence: TGTGCCAGCAGTTTAAGCGCGGGGGCCCCTAACAATGAGCAGTTCTTC.

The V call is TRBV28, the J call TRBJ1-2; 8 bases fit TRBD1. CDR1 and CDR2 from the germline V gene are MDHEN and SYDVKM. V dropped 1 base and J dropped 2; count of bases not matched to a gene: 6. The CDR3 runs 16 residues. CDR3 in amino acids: CASSLLVGQGNYGYTF. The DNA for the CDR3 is TGTGCCAGCAGTTTATTGGTTGGACAGGGAAACTATGGCTACACCTTC.

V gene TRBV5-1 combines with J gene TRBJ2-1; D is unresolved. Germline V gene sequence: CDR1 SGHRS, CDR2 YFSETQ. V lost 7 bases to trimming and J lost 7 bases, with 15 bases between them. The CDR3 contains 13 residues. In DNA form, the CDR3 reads TGCGCCAGCCGTGCCACTCCTGCGAATGAGCAGTTCTTC. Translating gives CASRATPANEQFF.

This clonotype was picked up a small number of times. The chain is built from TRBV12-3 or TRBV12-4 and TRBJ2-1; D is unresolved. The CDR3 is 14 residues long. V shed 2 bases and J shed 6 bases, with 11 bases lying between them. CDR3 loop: CASSLRVGSNEQFF. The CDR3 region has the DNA TGTGCCAGCAGTTTACGGGTCGGAAGCAATGAGCAGTTCTTC.

The CDR3 loop is CASSHITRDTYYGYTF. The CDR3 DNA reads as TGCGCCAGCAGCCACATAACCCGGGACACTTACTATGGCTACACCTTC. The chain has TRBV4-1 and TRBJ1-2, with D maybe TRBD1 (6 bases). The V end lost 3 bases, the J end lost 3 bases, and 17 bases lay between the germline ends. The CDR3 is made up of 16 amino acids. Germline V lookup: CDR1 MGHRA, CDR2 YSYEKL.

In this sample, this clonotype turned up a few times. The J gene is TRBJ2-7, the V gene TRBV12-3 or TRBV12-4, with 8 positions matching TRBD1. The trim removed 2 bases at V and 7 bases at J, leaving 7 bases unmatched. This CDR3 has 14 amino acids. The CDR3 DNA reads TGTGCCAGCAGTTTAAGGCAGGGGGCAAGAGAGCAGTACTTC. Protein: CASSLRQGAREQYF.

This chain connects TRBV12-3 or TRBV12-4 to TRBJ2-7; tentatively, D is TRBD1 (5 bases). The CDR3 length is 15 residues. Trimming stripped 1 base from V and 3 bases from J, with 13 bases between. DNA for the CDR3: TGTGCCAGCAGTTTAGGGGGCCTAGGTTACTACGAGCAGTACTTC. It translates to CASSLGGLGYYEQYF.

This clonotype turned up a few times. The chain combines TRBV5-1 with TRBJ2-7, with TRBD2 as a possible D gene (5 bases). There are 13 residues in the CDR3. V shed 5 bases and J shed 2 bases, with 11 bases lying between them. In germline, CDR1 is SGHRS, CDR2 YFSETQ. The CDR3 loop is CASRKAGAYEQYF. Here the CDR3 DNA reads TGCGCCAGCAGAAAGGCGGGCGCCTACGAGCAGTACTTC.

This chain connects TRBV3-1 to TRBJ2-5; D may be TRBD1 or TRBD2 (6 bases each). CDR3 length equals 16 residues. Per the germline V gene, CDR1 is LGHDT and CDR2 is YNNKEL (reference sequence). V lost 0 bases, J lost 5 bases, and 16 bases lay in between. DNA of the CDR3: TGTGCCAGCAGCCAAGAACAGGGTATCCGGGGGGAGACCCAGTACTTC. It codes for CASSQEQGIRGETQYF.

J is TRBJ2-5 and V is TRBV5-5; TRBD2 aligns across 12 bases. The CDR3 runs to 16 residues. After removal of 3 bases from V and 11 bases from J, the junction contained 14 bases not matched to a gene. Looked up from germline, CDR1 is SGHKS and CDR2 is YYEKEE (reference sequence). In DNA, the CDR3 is TGTGCCAGCAGCTGGGGGCTAGCGGGGGGGCTCAATGAGCAGTACTTC. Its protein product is CASSWGLAGGLNEQYF.

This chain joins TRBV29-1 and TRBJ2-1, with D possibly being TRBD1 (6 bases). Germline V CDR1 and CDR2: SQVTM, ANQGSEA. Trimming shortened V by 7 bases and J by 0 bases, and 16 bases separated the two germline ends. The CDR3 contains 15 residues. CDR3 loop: CSGRGGETSYNEQFF. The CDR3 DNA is TGCAGCGGAAGAGGGGGTGAAACCTCCTACAATGAGCAGTTCTTC.

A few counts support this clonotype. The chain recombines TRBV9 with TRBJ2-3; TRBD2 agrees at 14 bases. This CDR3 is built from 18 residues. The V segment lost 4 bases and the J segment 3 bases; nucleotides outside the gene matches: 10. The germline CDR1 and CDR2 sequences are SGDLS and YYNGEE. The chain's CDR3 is CASSSPGTSGGRTDTQYF. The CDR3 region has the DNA TGTGCCAGCAGCTCACCCGGGACTAGCGGGGGAAGGACAGATACGCAGTATTTT.

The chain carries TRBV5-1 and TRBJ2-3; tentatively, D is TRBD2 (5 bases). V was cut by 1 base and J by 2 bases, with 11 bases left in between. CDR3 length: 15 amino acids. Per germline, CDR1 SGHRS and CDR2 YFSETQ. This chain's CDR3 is CASSLIAPATDTQYF. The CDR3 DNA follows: TGCGCCAGCAGCTTGATAGCGCCTGCCACAGATACGCAGTATTTT.

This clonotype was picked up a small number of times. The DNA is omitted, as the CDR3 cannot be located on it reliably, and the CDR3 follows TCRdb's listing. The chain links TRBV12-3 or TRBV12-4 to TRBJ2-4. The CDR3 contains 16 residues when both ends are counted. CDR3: CASSFGILRAKNIQYF.

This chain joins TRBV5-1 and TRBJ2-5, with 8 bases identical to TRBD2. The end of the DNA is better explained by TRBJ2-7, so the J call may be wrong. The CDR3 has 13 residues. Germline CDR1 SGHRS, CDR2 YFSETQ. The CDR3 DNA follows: TGCGCCAGCAGGCGGGAGGCCGCTTACGAGCAGTACTTC. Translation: CASRREAAYEQYF.

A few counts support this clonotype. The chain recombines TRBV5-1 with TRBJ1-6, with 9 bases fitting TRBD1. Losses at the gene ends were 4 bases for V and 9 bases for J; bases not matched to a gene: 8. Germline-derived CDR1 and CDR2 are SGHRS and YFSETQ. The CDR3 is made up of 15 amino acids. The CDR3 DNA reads TGCGCCAGCAGCCCGGACAGGGGAGTTAGTTCACCCCTCCACTTT. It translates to CASSPDRGVSSPLHF.

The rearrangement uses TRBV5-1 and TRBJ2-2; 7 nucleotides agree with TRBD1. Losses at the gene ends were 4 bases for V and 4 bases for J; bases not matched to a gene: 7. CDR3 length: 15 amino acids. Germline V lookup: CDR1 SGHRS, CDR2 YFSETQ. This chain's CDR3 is CASSHRDSLTGELFF. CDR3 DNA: TGCGCCAGCAGCCACCGGGACAGCCTCACCGGGGAGCTGTTTTTT. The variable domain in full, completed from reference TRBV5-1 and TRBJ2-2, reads KAGVTQTPRYLIKTRGQQVTLSCSPISGHRSVSWYQQTPGQGLQFLFEYFSETQRNKGNFPGRFSGRQFSNSRSEMNVSTLELGDSALYLCASSHRDSLTGELFFGEGSRLTVL.